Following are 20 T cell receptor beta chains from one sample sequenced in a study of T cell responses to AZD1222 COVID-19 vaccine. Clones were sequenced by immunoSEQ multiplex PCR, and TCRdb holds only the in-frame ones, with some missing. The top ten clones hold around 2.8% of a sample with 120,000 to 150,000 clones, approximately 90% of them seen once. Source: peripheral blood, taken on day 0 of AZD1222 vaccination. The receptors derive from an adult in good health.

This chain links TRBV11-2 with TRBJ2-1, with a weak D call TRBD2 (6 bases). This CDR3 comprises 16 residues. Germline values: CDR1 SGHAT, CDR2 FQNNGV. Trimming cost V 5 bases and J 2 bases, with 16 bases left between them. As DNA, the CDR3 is TGTGCCAGCAGCCCCATGGGCGGGGCCACCTACAATGAGCAGTTCTTC. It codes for CASSPMGGATYNEQFF.

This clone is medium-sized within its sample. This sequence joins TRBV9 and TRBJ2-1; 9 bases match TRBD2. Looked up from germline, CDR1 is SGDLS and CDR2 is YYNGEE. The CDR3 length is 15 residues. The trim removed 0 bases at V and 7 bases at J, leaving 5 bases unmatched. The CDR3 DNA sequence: TGTGCCAGCAGCGTAGACTTGCTAGCGGGAAATGAGCAGTTCTTC. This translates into CASSVDLLAGNEQFF.

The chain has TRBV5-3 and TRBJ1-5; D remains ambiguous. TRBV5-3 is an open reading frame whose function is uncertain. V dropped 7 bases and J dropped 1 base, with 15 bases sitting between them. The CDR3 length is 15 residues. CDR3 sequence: CARAIHRYSNQPQHF. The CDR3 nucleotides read TGTGCCAGAGCGATTCACCGTTACAGCAATCAGCCCCAGCATTTT.

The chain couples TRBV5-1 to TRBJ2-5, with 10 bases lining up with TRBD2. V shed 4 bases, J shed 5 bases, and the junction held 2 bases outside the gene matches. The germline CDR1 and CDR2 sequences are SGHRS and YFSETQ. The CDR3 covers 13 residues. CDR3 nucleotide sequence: TGCGCCAGCAGCGCTAGCGGGGGTGAGACCCAGTACTTC. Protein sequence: CASSASGGETQYF.

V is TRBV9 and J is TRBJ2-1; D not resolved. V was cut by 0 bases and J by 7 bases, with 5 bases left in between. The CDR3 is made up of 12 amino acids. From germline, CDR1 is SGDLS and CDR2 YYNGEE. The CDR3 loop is CASSVAGNEQFF. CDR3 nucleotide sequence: TGTGCCAGCAGCGTAGCGGGTAATGAGCAGTTCTTC.

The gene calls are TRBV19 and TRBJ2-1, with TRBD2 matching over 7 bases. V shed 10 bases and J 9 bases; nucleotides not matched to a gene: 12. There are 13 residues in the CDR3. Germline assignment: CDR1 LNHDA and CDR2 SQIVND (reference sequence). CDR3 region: CANDRRETCEQFF. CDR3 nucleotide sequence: TGTGCCAATGACCGGCGGGAGACCTGTGAGCAGTTCTTC.

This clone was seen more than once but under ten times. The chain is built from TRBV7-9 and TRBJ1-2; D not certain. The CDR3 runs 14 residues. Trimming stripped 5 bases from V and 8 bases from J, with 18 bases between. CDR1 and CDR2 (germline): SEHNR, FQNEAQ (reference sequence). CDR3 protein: CASSRTGEGVGYTF. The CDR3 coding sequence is TGTGCCAGCAGCCGGACCGGGGAGGGCGTCGGCTACACCTTC.

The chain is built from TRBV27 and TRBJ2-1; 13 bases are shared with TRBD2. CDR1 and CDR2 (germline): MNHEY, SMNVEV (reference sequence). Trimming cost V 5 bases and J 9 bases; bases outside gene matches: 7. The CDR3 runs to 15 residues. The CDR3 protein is CASSLRTSGSGEQFF. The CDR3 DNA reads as TGTGCCAGCAGTCTAAGGACTAGCGGGAGTGGTGAGCAGTTCTTC.

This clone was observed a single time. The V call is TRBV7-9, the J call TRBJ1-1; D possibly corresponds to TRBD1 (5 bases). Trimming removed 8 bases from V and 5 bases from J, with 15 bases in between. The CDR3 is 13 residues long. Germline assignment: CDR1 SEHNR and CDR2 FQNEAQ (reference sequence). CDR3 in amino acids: CASCNRGVTEAFF. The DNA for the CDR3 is TGTGCCAGCTGTAACAGAGGGGTGACTGAAGCTTTCTTT.

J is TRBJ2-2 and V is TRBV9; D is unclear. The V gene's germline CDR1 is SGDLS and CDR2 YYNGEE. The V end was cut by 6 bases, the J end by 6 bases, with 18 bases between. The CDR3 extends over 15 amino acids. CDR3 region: CASTGTGSAPGELFF. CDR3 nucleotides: TGTGCCAGCACCGGTACCGGGTCCGCTCCCGGGGAGCTGTTTTTT.

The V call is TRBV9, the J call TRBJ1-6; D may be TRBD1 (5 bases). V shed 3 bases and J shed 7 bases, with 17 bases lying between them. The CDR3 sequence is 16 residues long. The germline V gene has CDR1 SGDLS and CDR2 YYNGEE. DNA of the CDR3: TGTGCCAGCAGCGCTAGCACCGGGACTCTCAATTCACCCCTCCACTTT. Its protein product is CASSASTGTLNSPLHF.

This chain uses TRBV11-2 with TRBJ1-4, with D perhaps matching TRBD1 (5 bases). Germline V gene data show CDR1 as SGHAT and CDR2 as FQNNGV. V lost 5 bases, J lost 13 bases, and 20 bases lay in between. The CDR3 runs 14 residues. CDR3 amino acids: CASSNTRVQGGLFF. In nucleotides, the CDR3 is TGTGCCAGCAGCAATACCAGGGTTCAGGGAGGACTGTTTTTT. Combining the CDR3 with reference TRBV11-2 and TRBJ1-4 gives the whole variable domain EAGVAQSPRYKIIEKRQSVAFWCNPISGHATLYWYQQILGQGPKLLIQFQNNGVVDDSQLPKDRFSAERLKGVDSTLKIQPAKLEDSAVYLCASSNTRVQGGLFFGSGTQLSVL.

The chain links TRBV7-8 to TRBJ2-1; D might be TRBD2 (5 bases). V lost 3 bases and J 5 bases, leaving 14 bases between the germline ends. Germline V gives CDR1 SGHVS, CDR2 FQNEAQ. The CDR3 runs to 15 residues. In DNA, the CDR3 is TGTGCCAGCAGCTTTTTAAGTCTAGCCCACAATGAGCAGTTCTTC. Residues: CASSFLSLAHNEQFF.

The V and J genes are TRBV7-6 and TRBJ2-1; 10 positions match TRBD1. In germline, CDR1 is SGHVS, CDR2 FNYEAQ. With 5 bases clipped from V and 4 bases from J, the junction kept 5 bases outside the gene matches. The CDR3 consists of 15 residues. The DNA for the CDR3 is TGTGCCAGCAGCATCGGACAGGGGGTATACAATGAGCAGTTCTTC. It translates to CASSIGQGVYNEQFF. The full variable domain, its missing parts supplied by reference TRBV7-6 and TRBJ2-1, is GAGVSQSPRYKVTKRGQDVALRCDPISGHVSLYWYRQALGQGPEFLTYFNYEAQQDKSGLPNDRFSAERPEGSISTLTIQRTEQRDSAMYRCASSIGQGVYNEQFFGPGTRLTVL.

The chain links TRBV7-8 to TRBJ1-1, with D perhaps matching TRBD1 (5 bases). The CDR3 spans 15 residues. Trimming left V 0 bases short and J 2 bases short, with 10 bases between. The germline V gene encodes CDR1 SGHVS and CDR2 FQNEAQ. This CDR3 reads CASSLAGGVNTEAFF. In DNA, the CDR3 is TGTGCCAGCAGCTTAGCCGGAGGGGTAAACACTGAAGCTTTCTTT.

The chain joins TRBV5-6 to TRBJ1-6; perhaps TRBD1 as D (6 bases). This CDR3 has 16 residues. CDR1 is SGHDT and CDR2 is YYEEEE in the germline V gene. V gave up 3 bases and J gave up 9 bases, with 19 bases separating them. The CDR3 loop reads CASSSSGGGAFSPLHF. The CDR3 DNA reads TGTGCCAGCAGCTCCTCCGGGGGGGGCGCGTTTTCACCCCTCCACTTT.

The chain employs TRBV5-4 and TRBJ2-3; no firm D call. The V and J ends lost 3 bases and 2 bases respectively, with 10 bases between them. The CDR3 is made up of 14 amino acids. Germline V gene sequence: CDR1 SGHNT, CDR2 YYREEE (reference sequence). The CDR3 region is CASSSEILTDTQYF. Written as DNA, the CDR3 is TGTGCCAGCAGCTCGGAAATCCTCACAGATACGCAGTATTTT.

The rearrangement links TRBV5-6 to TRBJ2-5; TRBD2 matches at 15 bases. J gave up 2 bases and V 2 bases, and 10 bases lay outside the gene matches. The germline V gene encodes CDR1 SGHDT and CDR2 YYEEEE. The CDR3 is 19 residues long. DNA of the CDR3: TGTGCCAGCAGCTTAATCGGACTAGCGGGGGGGAAGCGGCAAGAGACCCAGTACTTC. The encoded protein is CASSLIGLAGGKRQETQYF.

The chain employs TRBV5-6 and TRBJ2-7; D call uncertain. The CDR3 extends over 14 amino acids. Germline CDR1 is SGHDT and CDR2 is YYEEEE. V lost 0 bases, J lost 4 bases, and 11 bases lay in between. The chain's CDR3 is CASSLALRKYEQYF. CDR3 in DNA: TGTGCCAGCAGCTTGGCATTGCGGAAGTACGAGCAGTACTTC.

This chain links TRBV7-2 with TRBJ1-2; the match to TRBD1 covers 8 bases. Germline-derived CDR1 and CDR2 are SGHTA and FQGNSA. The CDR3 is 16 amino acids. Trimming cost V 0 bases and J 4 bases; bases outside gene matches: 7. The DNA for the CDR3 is TGTGCCAGCAGCTTAGCAGCAGCGACAGGGGCCTATGGCTACACCTTC. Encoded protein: CASSLAAATGAYGYTF.